Listed below are T cell receptor beta chains from one sample, sequenced in a study of blood T cells in healthy people across ages. MiXCR was run by TCRdb on the 5' RACE reads, yielding one entry per CDR3 protein. This table has about 730,000 distinct CDR3 sequences, around 46% appearing once. What was sequenced was blood. These receptors were collected from an older woman in good health. The CDR3 runs from the conserved cysteine through the conserved F or W. A D gene is named only where the DNA matches it firmly. Clone size appears in some rows only: once, few, many, or a class for an expanded clone.

TRBD1 | TRBJ2-3 | TRBV28 | NA | 12 | TGTGCCAGCAGGACCAGGGGGGATACGCAGTATTTT | CASRTRGDTQYF
NA | TRBJ2-7 | TRBV7-2 | few | 14 | TGTGCCAGCAGCCAGATGACATTACCATACGAGCAGTACTTC | CASSQMTLPYEQYF
TRBD1 | TRBJ2-1 | TRBV5-1 | NA | 17 | TGCGCCAGCAGCCCCCAACGTCGGGGACAGGGTAATCTTGAGCAGTTCTTC | CASSPQRRGQGNLEQFF
TRBD1 | TRBJ2-1 | TRBV5-6 | NA | 16 | TGTGCCAGCAGCTTTAGACAGGGTATGGTTATCGCTGAGCAGTTCTTC | CASSFRQGMVIAEQFF
NA | TRBJ2-7 | TRBV20-1 | NA | 13 | TGCAGTGCTACTTCCCCGTACTCCTACGAGCAGTACTTC | CSATSPYSYEQYF
NA | TRBJ2-7 | TRBV20-1 | NA | 14 | TGCAGTGCAAGCAGGGAGTATGACACCTACGAGCAGTACTTC | CSASREYDTYEQYF
NA | TRBJ2-3 | TRBV24-1 | NA | 12 | TGTGCCACCAGTGGTCGTGGGGATACGCAGTATTTT | CATSGRGDTQYF
NA | TRBJ2-7 | TRBV28 | NA | 15 | TGTGCCAGCAGAAAGGGACACTTAACTTCCTACGAGCAGTACTTC | CASRKGHLTSYEQYF
NA | TRBJ2-4 | TRBV7-2 | NA | 15 | TGTGCCAGCAGCTTAGAAAGCTGGGGTGGCGGCATTCAGTACTTC | CASSLESWGGGIQYF
TRBD2 | TRBJ2-5 | TRBV9 | few | 14 | TGTGCCAGCAGCGTAGCGGGGGGGCCGGAGACCCAGTACTTC | CASSVAGGPETQYF
TRBD1 | TRBJ2-5 | TRBV29-1 | NA | 14 | TGCAGCCTTGAAGGGTCTGACAGGGCCAGGACCCAGTACTTC | CSLEGSDRARTQYF
NA | TRBJ2-6 | TRBV9 | NA | 15 | TGTGCCAGCAGCGTAAAAAGCTCTGGGGCCAACGTCCTGACTTTC | CASSVKSSGANVLTF
TRBD1 | TRBJ2-7 | TRBV27 | NA | 15 | TGTGCCAGCAGTTCCGGACAGGGGGCTGTTTTCGAGCAGTACTTC | CASSSGQGAVFEQYF
NA | TRBJ2-7 | TRBV6-2/TRBV6-3 | NA | 11 | TGTGCCAGCAGTACGGTTACGAGGCAGTACTTC | CASSTVTRQYF
NA | TRBJ2-1 | TRBV28 | once | 12 | TGTGCCAGCAGGAATAGGCGTGATGAGCAGTTCTTC | CASRNRRDEQFF
NA | TRBJ2-7 | TRBV19 | NA | 14 | TGTGCCACCTTAGACAGGCACAAATCCTACGAGCAGTACTTC | CATLDRHKSYEQYF